This TCR beta chain appears in the sequencing data of a study of cytomegalovirus exposure and HLA in healthy donors. General observations from the study: As a later analysis revealed, the rate of TCR association differed by HLA locus, with DRB1 most and HLA-C fewest. Cytomegalovirus association was listed for about 150 TCR beta chains.

The CDR3 extends over 14 amino acids. The germline V gene has CDR1 SGHNT and CDR2 YYREEE (reference sequence). Trimming removed 4 bases at V and 4 bases at J, with 12 bases between. Details on this clone: Its antigen remains unknown.

Use of 60 Vbeta and 13 Jbeta primers characterized the PCR. Only in-frame clones appear in the TCRdb table, and some are missing; sequencing was by immunoSEQ multiplex PCR. This table has around 220,000 clones, about 83% appearing once. Sequencing was performed on PBMCs. The chain has TRBV5-4 and TRBJ1-3, with a possible D match to TRBD1 (5 bases). This TCR was sampled from a girl aged 10-17 years in good health and CMV-seronegative. This chain's CDR3 is CASSLPGLGNTIYF. The CDR3 coding sequence is TGTGCCAGCAGCCTCCCAGGGCTGGGAAACACCATATATTTT.